The source of this T cell receptor (beta chain) is a study of T-cell memory formation after mild COVID-19. This clonotype was counted ten times or more. TCRdb re-derived calls from the 5' RACE reads in MiXCR, one entry per CDR3 protein. The table includes approximately 150,000 distinct CDR3 sequences, roughly 19% detected once. Trimming at V came to 4 bases and at J to 6 bases, leaving 7 bases not matched to a gene. CDR1 and CDR2 (germline): SEHNR, FQNEAQ (reference sequence). CDR3 length equals 14 residues. The sequenced material came from PBMCs or a T cell subset sorted from them (not recorded which). This TCR was sampled from an adult woman who had mild COVID-19 (a few samples of this study predate the infection). Cell type and time point are not known. The rearrangement joins TRBV7-9 to TRBJ2-3, with 7 bases lining up with TRBD2. In nucleotides, the CDR3 is TGTGCCAGCAGCTCCGGGGACTACTCCGATACGCAGTATTTT. Its protein is CASSSGDYSDTQYF.